These 24 T cell receptor beta chains came from one sample sequenced in a study of T cell changes during pregnancy in multiple sclerosis. Produced via immunoSEQ multiplex PCR; TCRdb's table is partial and in-frame only. This sample has about 98,000 clones, with 92% found just once. The specimen was peripheral blood, collected after pregnancy. The receptors shown here come from a female donor in good health, enrolled as a control in a pregnancy study.

The chain combines TRBV21-1 with TRBJ1-5; the table's D call TRBD1 went unverified against the DNA. TRBV21-1 is termed a pseudogene. The CDR3 runs 15 residues. As DNA, the CDR3 is TGTGCCAGCAGCAAAGCTGGGGCAGGGAATCAGCCCCAGCATTTT. This translates into CASSKAGAGNQPQHF.

This clone was detected a few times. J is TRBJ2-5 and V is TRBV27; possibly TRBD2 for D (6 bases). Trimming shortened V by 8 bases and J by 2 bases, and 15 bases separated the two germline ends. There are 14 residues in the CDR3. The germline V gene has CDR1 MNHEY and CDR2 SMNVEV (reference sequence). For the CDR3, the DNA is TGTGCCAGCTTCCCCCTAGCGTTGCAAGAGACCCAGTACTTC. It encodes CASFPLALQETQYF.

The genes are TRBV5-4 and TRBJ1-2; tentatively, D is TRBD1 (5 bases). In germline, CDR1 is SGHNT, CDR2 YYREEE (reference sequence). There are 16 residues in the CDR3. V was trimmed by 3 bases and J by 2 bases, leaving 17 bases between them. CDR3 amino acids: CASSWPYQGGNYGYTF. In DNA form, the CDR3 reads TGTGCCAGCAGCTGGCCTTATCAGGGTGGGAACTATGGCTACACCTTC.

This clone appeared a single time. The rearrangement joins TRBV27 to TRBJ1-2; D may be TRBD1 (6 bases). The CDR3 covers 14 residues. Germline values: CDR1 MNHEY, CDR2 SMNVEV (reference sequence). Trimming took 3 bases from V and 4 from J, leaving 12 bases between them. This CDR3 is CASSFGGPTYGYTF. The CDR3 DNA is TGTGCCAGCAGTTTTGGGGGCCCCACCTATGGCTACACCTTC.

This clone was seen just once. The rearrangement links TRBV19 to TRBJ2-2; 9 bases are shared with TRBD1. The V and J ends lost 5 bases and 6 bases, in that order; junction bases with no gene match: 10. CDR1 and CDR2 (germline): LNHDA, SQIVND (reference sequence). CDR3 size: 16 residues. CDR3 region: CASSPRDREKAGELFF. Here the CDR3 DNA reads TGTGCCAGTAGTCCGCGGGACAGGGAAAAGGCCGGGGAGCTGTTTTTT.

The table lists this clone with a count of one. V is TRBV9 and J is TRBJ2-1; 11 bases fit TRBD1. CDR1 and CDR2 from the germline V gene are SGDLS and YYNGEE. CDR3 length: 15 amino acids. V shed 4 bases, J shed 6 bases, and the junction held 6 bases outside the gene matches. CDR3: CASSLRTGGVNEQFF. CDR3 coding DNA: TGTGCCAGCAGCTTGAGGACAGGGGGCGTCAATGAGCAGTTCTTC.

The V and J genes are TRBV7-2 and TRBJ2-3; no reliable D call. Trimming removed 5 bases from V and 6 bases from J, with 9 bases in between. CDR1 SGHTA and CDR2 FQGNSA come from the germline V gene. The CDR3 has 12 amino acids. CDR3 region: CASSPLPDTQYF. CDR3 DNA: TGTGCCAGCAGCCCCCTACCTGATACGCAGTATTTT.

The chain employs TRBV7-9 and TRBJ1-2; 9 bases align to TRBD1. This CDR3 has 14 residues. Germline CDR1 SEHNR, CDR2 FQNEAQ (reference sequence). J lost 8 bases, V lost 4 bases, and 8 bases had no gene match. The CDR3 DNA is TGTGCCAGCAGCTCTGAAGGGACAGGGAAGGGCTACACCTTC. Amino acids: CASSSEGTGKGYTF. The entire variable domain, with the rest obtained from reference TRBV7-9 and TRBJ1-2, is as follows: DTGVSQNPRHKITKRGQNVTFRCDPISEHNRLYWYRQTLGQGPEFLTYFQNEAQLEKSRLLSDRFSAERPKGSFSTLEIQRTEQGDSAMYLCASSSEGTGKGYTFGSGTRLTVV.

V and J are TRBV19 and TRBJ2-7, with a possible D match to TRBD1 (6 bases). The V gene's germline CDR1 is LNHDA and CDR2 SQIVND (reference sequence). CDR3 length equals 14 residues. V shed 5 bases and J shed 2 bases, with 13 bases lying between them. This CDR3 reads CASSDGDRPYEQYF. The CDR3 coding sequence is TGTGCCAGTAGTGACGGAGACAGGCCCTACGAGCAGTACTTC.

Concerning this clone itself: A junction boundary mismatches the germline segment, possibly from a read error. The rearrangement joins TRBV7-7 to TRBJ2-7; 7 nucleotides match TRBD2. CDR1 and CDR2 (germline): SSHAT, FNYEAQ (reference sequence). The CDR3 sequence is 15 residues long. CDR3 loop: CASSFGPGGTYEQYF. In nucleotides, the CDR3 is TGTGCTAGCAGCTTCGGTCCGGGAGGAACCTACGAGCAGTACTTC.

This clone occurred once. The chain employs TRBV5-4 and TRBJ2-3, with TRBD2 matching 9 bases. The CDR3 length is 16 residues. CDR1 and CDR2 (germline): SGHNT, YYREEE (reference sequence). Trimming removed 4 bases from V and 3 bases from J; junction bases left unmatched: 9. The chain's CDR3 is CASSPVAGVRTDTQYF. CDR3 bases: TGTGCCAGCAGCCCGGTAGCGGGAGTGAGGACAGATACGCAGTATTTT.

V usage is TRBV4-2 and J usage is TRBJ2-2; no reliable D call. V gave up 8 bases and J gave up 8 bases, with 9 bases separating them. This CDR3 is built from 11 residues. Germline values: CDR1 LGHNA, CDR2 YNFKEQ. The CDR3 nucleotides read TGTGCCAGCGGGTCCGGGGGGGAGCTGTTTTTT. This codes for CASGSGGELFF.

The gene calls are TRBV5-1 and TRBJ2-1; the match to TRBD2 covers 11 bases. CDR1 is SGHRS, CDR2 YFSETQ, per germline. V lost 5 bases, J lost 5 bases, and 3 bases stayed unmatched. The CDR3 covers 14 residues. CDR3 residues: CASRTSGANNEQFF. The CDR3 DNA follows: TGCGCCAGCAGGACTAGCGGGGCAAACAATGAGCAGTTCTTC.

The rearrangement joins TRBV10-3 to TRBJ2-3; 12 nucleotides agree with TRBD2. This CDR3 spans 19 amino acids. From germline, CDR1 is ENHRY and CDR2 SYGVKD. Germline trimming cut 0 bases from V and 4 bases from J; bases unmatched to any gene: 11. CDR3 in amino acids: CAISESFLSPSGRADTQYF. The CDR3 DNA reads TGTGCCATCAGTGAGTCGTTTCTCTCCCCTAGCGGGAGGGCAGATACGCAGTATTTT.

The chain recombines TRBV6-5 with TRBJ1-1; 7 bases are shared with TRBD1. Germline V gene lookup returns CDR1 MNHEY and CDR2 SVGAGI. The CDR3 runs to 15 residues. V lost 6 bases, J lost 2 bases, and 9 bases stayed unmatched. CDR3 in amino acids: CASRINWDSNTEAFF. As DNA, the CDR3 is TGTGCCAGCAGAATAAATTGGGACAGCAACACTGAAGCTTTCTTT.

The chain joins TRBV6-1 to TRBJ2-1, with TRBD1 matching over 7 bases. Germline V gene sequence: CDR1 MNHNS, CDR2 SASEGT. Unmatched junction bases numbered 2, after V lost 10 bases and J lost 2 bases. This CDR3 is 12 amino acids long. The DNA of the CDR3 is TGTGCCACAGGGGGTCCCTACAATGAGCAGTTCTTC. The encoded protein is CATGGPYNEQFF.

This chain joins TRBV6-6 and TRBJ2-4; 8 bases agree with TRBD2. The V and J ends lost 3 bases and 16 bases, in that order; junction bases with no gene match: 11. CDR3 length equals 13 residues. The V gene's germline CDR1 is MNHNY and CDR2 SVGAGI (reference sequence). This CDR3 reads CASSYPDSGNSYF. Written as DNA, the CDR3 is TGTGCCAGCAGTTATCCAGATAGCGGGAATTCCTACTTC.

The V call is TRBV5-6, the J call TRBJ2-1; 9 nucleotides align to TRBD1. CDR1 and CDR2 (germline): SGHDT, YYEEEE. Trimming removed 6 bases from V and 8 bases from J; junction bases left unmatched: 6. The length of the CDR3 is 13 residues. DNA of the CDR3: TGTGCCAGCAAGGGGACAGGGATGGATGAGCAGTTCTTC. Amino acid sequence: CASKGTGMDEQFF.

The rearrangement uses TRBV27 and TRBJ1-1, with D hard to call. V lost 2 bases, J lost 2 bases, and 12 bases lay in between. CDR3 length equals 15 residues. Looked up from germline, CDR1 is MNHEY and CDR2 is SMNVEV (reference sequence). The CDR3 DNA follows: TGTGCCAGCAGTTTACTATCAACCCCAAACACTGAAGCTTTCTTT. Amino acid sequence: CASSLLSTPNTEAFF.

The rearrangement links TRBV27 to TRBJ2-1; D is unresolved. Germline CDR1 is MNHEY and CDR2 is SMNVEV (reference sequence). This CDR3 is 13 amino acids long. Trimming left V 2 bases short and J 5 bases short, with 7 bases between. CDR3 protein: CASSLLGDNEQFF. The CDR3 DNA is TGTGCCAGCAGTTTACTGGGCGACAATGAGCAGTTCTTC.

This chain connects TRBV25-1 to TRBJ2-3; 8 bases match TRBD1. V lost 4 bases to trimming and J lost 1 base; unmatched junction nucleotides: 7. Germline-derived CDR1 and CDR2 are MGHDK and SYGVNS. The CDR3 extends over 16 amino acids. CDR3: CASSAPRGQGTDTQYF. The CDR3 DNA is TGTGCCAGCAGTGCACCCCGGGGACAGGGCACAGATACGCAGTATTTT.

This clone was observed a few times. The V call is TRBV19, the J call TRBJ1-5; 7 bases map to TRBD1. V was pared by 3 bases and J by 4 bases, with 9 bases of the junction left unmatched. CDR1 LNHDA and CDR2 SQIVND come from the germline V gene (reference sequence). CDR3 length equals 16 residues. The CDR3 DNA sequence: TGTGCCAGTAGTATCCCGACAGGGCGGGGTAATCAGCCCCAGCATTTT. This translates into CASSIPTGRGNQPQHF.

The chain joins TRBV2 to TRBJ2-5, with a tentative D call TRBD1 (6 bases). This CDR3 is 13 amino acids long. CDR1 and CDR2 (germline): SNHLY, FYNNEI. V lost 6 bases and J 2 bases, leaving 10 bases between the germline ends. The CDR3 here is CASRGQLQETQYF. In DNA form, the CDR3 reads TGTGCCAGCAGAGGACAGTTACAAGAGACCCAGTACTTC.

This sequence joins TRBV5-5 and TRBJ1-2; D ambiguous. The CDR3 contains 15 residues. Looked up from germline, CDR1 is SGHKS and CDR2 is YYEKEE (reference sequence). V lost 0 bases, J lost 13 bases, and 22 bases lay in between. This CDR3 reads CASSLDSPQSLTSTF. CDR3 in DNA: TGTGCCAGCAGCTTGGACAGCCCTCAGAGTTTGACGTCCACCTTC.